The rows below give T cell receptor beta chains drawn from one sample of a study of blood T cell repertoires in COVID-19. The protocol was immunoSEQ multiplex PCR, while the TCRdb copy is restricted to in-frame clones and leaves out a portion. The sample comprises approximately 58,000 clones, over 75% of which are singletons, and over 8% rests with the top ten. Sequencing was carried out using peripheral blood. The receptors here all came from a woman at least 80 years old with active COVID-19. Both conserved end residues are part of each CDR3. D genes are given only for firm matches. A row's size may be missing; if present it is once, few, many or a size class.

J gene: TRBJ2-3; D gene: TRBD1; V gene: TRBV11-2; clone size: -; CDR3 DNA: TGTGCCAGCAGCTTAACTCCAGGACAGGGGAAAGATACGCAGTATTTT; CDR3 protein: CASSLTPGQGKDTQYF
J gene: TRBJ2-7; D gene: TRBD2; V gene: TRBV2; clone size: once; CDR3 DNA: TGTGCCAGCAACCTAGCGGGAGTCCGAGGCGAGCAGTACTTC; CDR3 protein: CASNLAGVRGEQYF
J gene: TRBJ2-2; D gene: -; V gene: TRBV18; clone size: -; CDR3 DNA: TGTGCCAGCACCCTTGAGACTGGCCCCGGGGAGCTGTTTTTT; CDR3 protein: CASTLETGPGELFF
J gene: TRBJ2-5; D gene: -; V gene: TRBV2; clone size: few; CDR3 DNA: TGTGCCAGCAGCGGGGATTACCAAGAGACCCAGTACTTC; CDR3 protein: CASSGDYQETQYF
J gene: TRBJ1-1; D gene: -; V gene: TRBV28; clone size: -; CDR3 DNA: TGTGCCAGCAGTTTACCTGGGGGGGGGACTGAAGCTTTCTTT; CDR3 protein: CASSLPGGGTEAFF
J gene: TRBJ2-1; D gene: -; V gene: TRBV5-1; clone size: -; CDR3 DNA: TGCGCCAGCAGCCGGGACACTACCTACAATGAGCAGTTCTTC; CDR3 protein: CASSRDTTYNEQFF
J gene: TRBJ1-2; D gene: -; V gene: TRBV6-5; clone size: -; CDR3 DNA: TGTGCCAGCATCTCGGGGGACGGGGGGTATGGCTACACCTTC; CDR3 protein: CASISGDGGYGYTF
J gene: TRBJ2-2; D gene: -; V gene: TRBV18; clone size: -; CDR3 DNA: TGTGCCAGCTCACTAGGACAGACCACCGGGGAGCTGTTTTTT; CDR3 protein: CASSLGQTTGELFF
J gene: TRBJ1-5; D gene: -; V gene: TRBV6-1; clone size: -; CDR3 DNA: TGTGCCAGCAGTGAACAGGGCTTTGGCAATCAGCCCCAGCATTTT; CDR3 protein: CASSEQGFGNQPQHF
J gene: TRBJ1-2; D gene: -; V gene: TRBV20-1; clone size: -; CDR3 DNA: TGCAGTGCTAGAGGGGCCGGAGGCTACACCTTC; CDR3 protein: CSARGAGGYTF
J gene: TRBJ1-5; D gene: TRBD1; V gene: TRBV28; clone size: -; CDR3 DNA: TGTGCCAGCAGTTCCCCGGGACAGGGGTTCACTAGCAATCAGCCCCAGCATTTT; CDR3 protein: CASSSPGQGFTSNQPQHF
J gene: TRBJ2-7; D gene: -; V gene: TRBV11-2; clone size: -; CDR3 DNA: TGTGCCAGCAGCTTAGGCGCCACCAACTACGAGCAGTACTTC; CDR3 protein: CASSLGATNYEQYF
J gene: TRBJ2-7; D gene: TRBD2; V gene: TRBV6-5; clone size: -; CDR3 DNA: TGTGCCAGCACCACCCACGGGGGGAACTCCTACGAGCAGTACTTC; CDR3 protein: CASTTHGGNSYEQYF
J gene: TRBJ1-2; D gene: -; V gene: TRBV5-1; clone size: -; CDR3 DNA: TGCGCCAGCAGGCAAGGGGTTGATGGCTACACCTTC; CDR3 protein: CASRQGVDGYTF
J gene: TRBJ2-7; D gene: -; V gene: TRBV15; clone size: -; CDR3 DNA: TGTGCCACCAGCAGAGATAGCGCCTACGAGCAGTACTTC; CDR3 protein: CATSRDSAYEQYF
J gene: TRBJ1-1; D gene: -; V gene: TRBV5-4; clone size: -; CDR3 DNA: TGTGCCAGCAGCGAGGACGGGATAGATAACACTGAAGCTTTCTTT; CDR3 protein: CASSEDGIDNTEAFF
J gene: TRBJ2-1; D gene: -; V gene: TRBV11-2; clone size: -; CDR3 DNA: TGTGCCAGCAGCTTCTCGGGTGAGCAGTTCTTC; CDR3 protein: CASSFSGEQFF
J gene: TRBJ2-1; D gene: -; V gene: TRBV15; clone size: -; CDR3 DNA: TGTGCCACCAGCAGAGATTTGGGGAGCTCCTACAATGAGCAGTTCTTC; CDR3 protein: CATSRDLGSSYNEQFF
J gene: TRBJ1-5; D gene: -; V gene: TRBV10-2; clone size: -; CDR3 DNA: TGCGCCAGCAACAACAGGGACCAGCCCCAGCATTTT; CDR3 protein: CASNNRDQPQHF
J gene: TRBJ2-2; D gene: TRBD2; V gene: TRBV27; clone size: -; CDR3 DNA: TGTGCCAGCAGTAGGTTGGCGGGAGCTAACACCGGGGAGCTGTTTTTT; CDR3 protein: CASSRLAGANTGELFF
J gene: TRBJ2-1; D gene: -; V gene: TRBV4-1; clone size: -; CDR3 DNA: TGCGCCAGCAGCCAAGATCAACAGGTAATACGGTTCTTC; CDR3 protein: CASSQDQQVIRFF
J gene: TRBJ2-1; D gene: -; V gene: TRBV5-1; clone size: once; CDR3 DNA: TGCGCCAGCAGCCGCTCGCGTTCGGCGGGGCATGGCAATGAGCAGTTCTTC; CDR3 protein: CASSRSRSAGHGNEQFF
J gene: TRBJ2-7; D gene: TRBD1; V gene: TRBV12-3/TRBV12-4; clone size: -; CDR3 DNA: TGTGCCAGCAGTACAGGGGGAGTCTACGAGCAGTACTTC; CDR3 protein: CASSTGGVYEQYF
J gene: TRBJ1-6; D gene: -; V gene: TRBV7-9; clone size: -; CDR3 DNA: TGTGCCAGCGGGAGAGGGGGGGAGCGTTCACCCCTCCACTTT; CDR3 protein: CASGRGGERSPLHF
J gene: TRBJ1-6; D gene: -; V gene: TRBV7-6; clone size: once; CDR3 DNA: TGTGCCAGCAGCCCCCTGGGGAGGGTGACTTCACCCCTCCACTTT; CDR3 protein: CASSPLGRVTSPLHF
J gene: TRBJ1-2; D gene: -; V gene: TRBV6-2/TRBV6-3; clone size: once; CDR3 DNA: TGTGCCAGCAGTTACTCGACCCAGGGCGCTAACTATGGCTACACCTTC; CDR3 protein: CASSYSTQGANYGYTF
J gene: TRBJ2-5; D gene: TRBD2; V gene: TRBV28; clone size: -; CDR3 DNA: TGTGCCAGCAGTCCCCTAAGCGGGGGGGGAGAGACCCAGTACTTC; CDR3 protein: CASSPLSGGGETQYF
J gene: TRBJ2-1; D gene: TRBD2; V gene: TRBV3-1/TRBV3-2; clone size: -; CDR3 DNA: TGTGCCAGCAGCCAAGATTTGGCAGCGGGAGACGAGCAGTTCTTC; CDR3 protein: CASSQDLAAGDEQFF
J gene: TRBJ2-2; D gene: -; V gene: TRBV7-2; clone size: -; CDR3 DNA: TGTGCCAGCAGCTTGCAGGGCACCGGGGAGCTGTTTTTT; CDR3 protein: CASSLQGTGELFF
J gene: TRBJ1-1; D gene: -; V gene: TRBV18; clone size: -; CDR3 DNA: TGTGCCAGCTCACCCGGACAGTTGGGCACTGAAGCTTTCTTT; CDR3 protein: CASSPGQLGTEAFF
J gene: TRBJ2-1; D gene: -; V gene: TRBV4-1; clone size: -; CDR3 DNA: TGCGCCAGCAGCCAAGATCCGGTGGCAGGGCAGGAGCAGTTCTTC; CDR3 protein: CASSQDPVAGQEQFF
J gene: TRBJ1-2; D gene: -; V gene: TRBV24-1; clone size: -; CDR3 DNA: TGTGCCACCAGTGCTAGTCAGATCGGGGGCTACACCTTC; CDR3 protein: CATSASQIGGYTF
J gene: TRBJ2-5; D gene: TRBD2; V gene: TRBV28; clone size: -; CDR3 DNA: TGTGCCAGCAGACTAGCGGGGGAGGGGGAGACCCAGTACTTC; CDR3 protein: CASRLAGEGETQYF
J gene: TRBJ2-5; D gene: TRBD2; V gene: TRBV3-1/TRBV3-2; clone size: -; CDR3 DNA: TGTGCCAGCAGCCATTCTAGCGGAGGGGAGACCCAGTACTTC; CDR3 protein: CASSHSSGGETQYF
J gene: TRBJ2-1; D gene: -; V gene: TRBV29-1; clone size: -; CDR3 DNA: TGCAGCGTTGAAGATCGAGTGACAGAGCAGTTCTTC; CDR3 protein: CSVEDRVTEQFF
J gene: TRBJ1-1; D gene: TRBD1; V gene: TRBV3-1/TRBV3-2; clone size: once; CDR3 DNA: TGTGCCAGCAGCCAAGCGGGGACAGACGGGAACACTGAAGCTTTCTTT; CDR3 protein: CASSQAGTDGNTEAFF
J gene: TRBJ1-2; D gene: -; V gene: TRBV21-1; clone size: -; CDR3 DNA: TGTGCCAGCAGCATTAGGACAGGCCTTGGCCCATCCCCTCCCTATGGCTACACCTTC; CDR3 protein: CASSIRTGLGPSPPYGYTF
J gene: TRBJ2-1; D gene: -; V gene: TRBV7-8; clone size: -; CDR3 DNA: TGTGCCAGCAGCCCCCGATATGAGGGCTCCTACAATGAGCAGTTCTTC; CDR3 protein: CASSPRYEGSYNEQFF
J gene: TRBJ2-2; D gene: TRBD2; V gene: TRBV5-4; clone size: -; CDR3 DNA: TGTGCCAGCAGCCAGGAGGCTAGCGGGAGACTTCCCGGGGAGCTGTTTTTT; CDR3 protein: CASSQEASGRLPGELFF
J gene: TRBJ2-3; D gene: -; V gene: TRBV6-1; clone size: -; CDR3 DNA: TGTGCCAGCAGTGACCGTACTAACGCAGATACGCAGTATTTT; CDR3 protein: CASSDRTNADTQYF
J gene: TRBJ1-4; D gene: TRBD1; V gene: TRBV19; clone size: -; CDR3 DNA: TGTGCCAGCCGGACAGGGACTGAAAAACTGTTTTTT; CDR3 protein: CASRTGTEKLFF
J gene: TRBJ1-5; D gene: -; V gene: TRBV28; clone size: -; CDR3 DNA: TGTGCCAGCAGCCCCCAGGACAGCTATAGCAATCAGCCCCAGCATTTT; CDR3 protein: CASSPQDSYSNQPQHF
J gene: TRBJ1-4; D gene: -; V gene: TRBV6-6; clone size: -; CDR3 DNA: TGTGCCAGCAGTTTGACAGGTCTTCCTAATGAAAAACTGTTTTTT; CDR3 protein: CASSLTGLPNEKLFF
J gene: TRBJ2-7; D gene: TRBD2; V gene: TRBV5-1; clone size: -; CDR3 DNA: TGCGCCAGCAGCTTGGCCTCTAGCGGGATGTACGAGCAGTACTTC; CDR3 protein: CASSLASSGMYEQYF
J gene: TRBJ2-3; D gene: TRBD2; V gene: TRBV30; clone size: -; CDR3 DNA: TGTGCCTGGAATGGAGGGACTAGCGGGAACACAGATACGCAGTATTTT; CDR3 protein: CAWNGGTSGNTDTQYF
J gene: TRBJ2-1; D gene: TRBD2; V gene: TRBV2; clone size: -; CDR3 DNA: TGTGCCAGCACCACTTCGGGACTAGCTGGCAATGAGCAGTTCTTC; CDR3 protein: CASTTSGLAGNEQFF